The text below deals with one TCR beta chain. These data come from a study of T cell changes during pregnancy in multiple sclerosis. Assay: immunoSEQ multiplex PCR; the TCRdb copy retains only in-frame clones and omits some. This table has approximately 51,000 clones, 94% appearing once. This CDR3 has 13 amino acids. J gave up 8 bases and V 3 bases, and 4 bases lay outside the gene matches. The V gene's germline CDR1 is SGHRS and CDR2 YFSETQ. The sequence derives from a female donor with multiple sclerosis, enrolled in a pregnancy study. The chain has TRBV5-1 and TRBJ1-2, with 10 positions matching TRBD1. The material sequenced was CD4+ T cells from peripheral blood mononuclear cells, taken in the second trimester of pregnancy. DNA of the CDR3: TGCGCCAGCAGCTCCGGACAGGGGGGCGGCTACACCTTC. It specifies CASSSGQGGGYTF.